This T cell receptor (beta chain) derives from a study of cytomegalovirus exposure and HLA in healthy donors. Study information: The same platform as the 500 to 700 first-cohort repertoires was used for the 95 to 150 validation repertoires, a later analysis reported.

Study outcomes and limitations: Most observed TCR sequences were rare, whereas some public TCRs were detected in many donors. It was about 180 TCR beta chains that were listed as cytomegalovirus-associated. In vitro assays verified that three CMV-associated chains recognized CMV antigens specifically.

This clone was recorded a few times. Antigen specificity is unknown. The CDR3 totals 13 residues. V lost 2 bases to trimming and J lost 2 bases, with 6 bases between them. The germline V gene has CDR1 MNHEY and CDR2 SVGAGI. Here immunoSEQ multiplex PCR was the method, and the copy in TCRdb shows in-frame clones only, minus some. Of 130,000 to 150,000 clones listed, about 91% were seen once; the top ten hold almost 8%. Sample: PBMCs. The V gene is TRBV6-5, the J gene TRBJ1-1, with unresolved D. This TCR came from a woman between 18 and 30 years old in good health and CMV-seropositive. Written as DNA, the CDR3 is TGTGCCAGCAGTTACGGAGAAAACACTGAAGCTTTCTTT. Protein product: CASSYGENTEAFF.